This T cell receptor (beta chain) was recorded in a study of blood T cell repertoires in COVID-19. Study-level background: COVID-19 samples, acute and convalescent, were from the United States, Italy and Spain.

Produced via immunoSEQ multiplex PCR; TCRdb's table is partial and in-frame only. Altogether 150,000 to 200,000 clones are present, roughly nine tenths being singletons, with the ten largest covering approximately 9.9%. In Seattle, patients joined the study during active infection and were tracked longitudinally. There are a few counts of this clone. This same CDR3 is encoded by further DNA sequences in the sample. Germline lookup yields CDR1 WNHNN and CDR2 SYGVQD (reference sequence). The V end lost 0 bases, the J end lost 5 bases, and 4 bases lay between the germline ends. This CDR3 spans 12 amino acids.

The V gene is TRBV10-1, the J gene TRBJ2-5; D unresolved. The TCR was taken from a woman aged 55-69 years with COVID-19, enrolled during active disease. The source material was peripheral blood. This CDR3 is CASSESGETQYF. CDR3 DNA sequence: TGCGCCAGCAGTGAGTCCGGGGAGACCCAGTACTTC.